These 22 T cell receptor beta chains were sequenced from one sample in a study of early T cells in non-severe SARS-CoV-2 infection. Via MiXCR, TCRdb re-called the 5' RACE reads, giving one row per CDR3 protein. The repertoire holds approximately 83,000 distinct CDR3 sequences, with around 14% as singletons. The sequencing sample was made of whole blood. Source of these receptors: an adult who was a healthcare worker with PCR-confirmed SARS-CoV-2 infection or an uninfected control (not recorded which).

This clonotype was recorded a few times. The genes are TRBV20-1 and TRBJ2-5; 13 bases fit TRBD2. This CDR3 region has 14 residues. Germline V gene sequence: CDR1 DFQATT, CDR2 SNEGSKA (reference sequence). V lost 5 bases to trimming and J lost 4 bases; unmatched junction nucleotides: 4. The CDR3 bases are TGCAGTGCTCAGGGACTAGCGGGGTTAGAGACCCAGTACTTC. It encodes CSAQGLAGLETQYF.

Only a few counts were recorded for this clonotype. J is TRBJ2-3 and V is TRBV20-1; no firm D call. Germline V gene data show CDR1 as DFQATT and CDR2 as SNEGSKA (reference sequence). This CDR3 region has 15 residues. V was trimmed by 3 bases and J by 2 bases, leaving 15 bases between them. The CDR3 DNA reads TGCAGTGCTAGGGAAGCAGGCCCGCTCACAGATACGCAGTATTTT. It translates to CSAREAGPLTDTQYF.

This clonotype was seen a few times. The rearrangement uses TRBV28 and TRBJ2-7; D is perhaps TRBD2 (6 bases). The germline V and J ends were trimmed by 6 bases and 0 bases, with 15 bases remaining between them. Looked up from germline, CDR1 is MDHEN and CDR2 is SYDVKM. CDR3 size: 15 residues. For the CDR3, the DNA is TGTGCCAGCAGACCAAGCGGGTTCAGCTCCTACGAGCAGTACTTC. Translation gives CASRPSGFSSYEQYF.

V and J are TRBV15 and TRBJ1-5; a possible D gene is TRBD1 (5 bases). The CDR3 is made up of 13 amino acids. Per germline, CDR1 LNHNV and CDR2 YYDKDF (reference sequence). Trimming left V 3 bases short and J 6 bases short, with 9 bases between. The CDR3 spells CATSSIGTQPQHF. The CDR3, as DNA: TGTGCCACCAGCAGTATCGGGACTCAGCCCCAGCATTTT.

The V call is TRBV18, the J call TRBJ1-1; D is possibly TRBD1 (6 bases). The CDR3 is made up of 17 amino acids. V dropped 2 bases and J dropped 0 bases, with 16 bases sitting between them. Germline assignment: CDR1 KGHSH and CDR2 LQKENI. CDR3 residues: CASSPDPTGEVNTEAFF. Written as DNA, the CDR3 is TGTGCCAGCTCACCAGATCCGACAGGAGAGGTGAACACTGAAGCTTTCTTT. The whole variable domain, remainder taken from reference TRBV18 and TRBJ1-1, is NAGVMQNPRHLVRRRGQEARLRCSPMKGHSHVYWYRQLPEEGLKFMVYLQKENIIDESGMPKERFSAEFPKEGPSILRIQQVVRGDSAAYFCASSPDPTGEVNTEAFFGQGTRLTVV.

The J gene is TRBJ2-5, the V gene TRBV7-2; D unresolved. Trimming removed 5 bases from V and 8 bases from J, with 9 bases in between. Germline V lookup: CDR1 SGHTA, CDR2 FQGNSA. There are 11 residues in the CDR3. CDR3 protein: CASSTTGTQYF. The DNA for the CDR3 is TGTGCCAGCAGCACGACGGGTACCCAGTACTTC.

This clonotype occurred a few times. V usage is TRBV7-2 and J usage is TRBJ1-3; no definite D call. Germline V lookup: CDR1 SGHTA, CDR2 FQGNSA. V lost 2 bases and J lost 2, with 13 bases in between. The CDR3 spans 16 residues. CDR3 DNA sequence: TGTGCCAGCAGCTTATCTCCGACGCGTGCTGGAAACACCATATATTTT. Amino acid sequence: CASSLSPTRAGNTIYF.

The chain has TRBV20-1 and TRBJ1-1; D is ambiguous. CDR1 is DFQATT, CDR2 SNEGSKA, per germline (reference sequence). The CDR3 covers 13 residues. Between the trimmed V and J ends, which lost 1 base and 4 bases, there was a span of 10 bases. The CDR3 protein is CSARGQLSTEAFF. The DNA for the CDR3 is TGCAGTGCTAGAGGGCAGCTTTCCACTGAAGCTTTCTTT.

This clonotype was recorded a few times. The CDR3 is CSVERSNTEAFF. DNA for the CDR3: TGCAGCGTTGAGCGGTCTAACACTGAAGCTTTCTTT. This chain connects TRBV29-1 to TRBJ1-1; D remains unclear. Germline V gene sequence: CDR1 SQVTM, CDR2 ANQGSEA. Trimming pared 3 bases from V and 2 bases from J, leaving 7 bases between. The CDR3 consists of 12 residues.

This clonotype has a count of ten or more. V is TRBV7-8 and J is TRBJ2-2; TRBD1 matches 7 bases. CDR1 and CDR2 from the germline V gene are SGHVS and FQNEAQ. V shed 5 bases, J shed 6 bases, and the junction held 15 bases outside the gene matches. This CDR3 comprises 17 residues. The DNA for the CDR3 is TGTGCCAGCAGCCTCAATACGGGACAGTGGTCGGCCGGGGAGCTGTTTTTT. Protein sequence: CASSLNTGQWSAGELFF.

The chain joins TRBV28 to TRBJ2-2; D unresolved. Germline V gives CDR1 MDHEN, CDR2 SYDVKM. Trimming stripped 6 bases from V and 7 bases from J, with 9 bases between. The length of the CDR3 is 12 residues. The CDR3 protein is CASRTLIGELFF. For the CDR3, the DNA is TGTGCCAGCAGGACTTTAATCGGGGAGCTGTTTTTT.

The chain links TRBV29-1 to TRBJ2-1, with 11 bases identical to TRBD2. J lost 9 bases, V lost 8 bases, and 6 bases had no gene match. This CDR3 region has 12 residues. CDR1 is SQVTM and CDR2 is ANQGSEA in the germline V gene. The DNA of the CDR3 is TGCAGCTATAGCGGGGGGGCGTCTGAGCAGTTCTTC. It translates to CSYSGGASEQFF.

This rearrangement joins TRBV5-1 to TRBJ2-6; maybe TRBD1 (5 bases). The CDR3 consists of 17 residues. Between the trimmed V and J ends, which lost 1 base and 1 base, there was a span of 12 bases. Germline V gene data show CDR1 as SGHRS and CDR2 as YFSETQ. CDR3 loop: CASSLFQGASGANVLTF. CDR3 DNA sequence: TGCGCCAGCAGCTTGTTTCAGGGTGCTTCTGGGGCCAACGTCCTGACTTTC. The entire variable domain, with the rest obtained from reference TRBV5-1 and TRBJ2-6, is as follows: KAGVTQTPRYLIKTRGQQVTLSCSPISGHRSVSWYQQTPGQGLQFLFEYFSETQRNKGNFPGRFSGRQFSNSRSEMNVSTLELGDSALYLCASSLFQGASGANVLTFGAGSRLTVL.

The chain is built from TRBV29-1 and TRBJ2-3; tentative D call: TRBD2 (5 bases). V lost 4 bases, J lost 0 bases, and 14 bases lay in between. The CDR3 spans 15 residues. Germline V gene sequence: CDR1 SQVTM, CDR2 ANQGSEA. The CDR3 sequence is CSVGMASTSTDTQYF. The CDR3 DNA sequence: TGCAGCGTTGGAATGGCTAGCACTAGCACAGATACGCAGTATTTT.

The chain combines TRBV6-2 or TRBV6-3 with TRBJ1-2; a weak D match, TRBD1 (5 bases). V dropped 7 bases and J dropped 1 base, with 13 bases sitting between them. This CDR3 has 14 residues. Germline assignment: CDR1 MNHEY and CDR2 SVGEGT. The CDR3 is CASMTERNNYGYTF. The CDR3 DNA reads as TGTGCCAGCATGACAGAACGAAATAACTATGGCTACACCTTC.

This clonotype was seen only a few times. The chain carries TRBV28 and TRBJ2-7, with D possibly being TRBD1 (7 bases). The germline V and J ends were trimmed by 2 bases and 3 bases, with 11 bases remaining between them. The CDR3 totals 14 residues. Germline V gene sequence: CDR1 MDHEN, CDR2 SYDVKM. The CDR3 reads CASSLIQGGYEQYF. Here the CDR3 DNA reads TGTGCCAGCAGTTTAATTCAGGGGGGCTACGAGCAGTACTTC.

This clonotype was seen many times. This chain uses TRBV6-2 or TRBV6-3 with TRBJ2-2, with no clear D. Germline assignment: CDR1 MNHEY and CDR2 SVGEGT. The CDR3 has 12 amino acids. The V gene lost 7 bases and the J gene lost 2 bases, with 5 bases spanning the gap. The CDR3 region is CASNGNTGELFF. CDR3 bases: TGTGCCAGCAACGGAAACACCGGGGAGCTGTTTTTT.

This clonotype was detected a few times. The rearrangement joins TRBV7-9 to TRBJ2-7; 7 nucleotides match TRBD1. The J segment lost 2 bases and the V segment lost 5 bases, leaving 6 bases of the junction unmatched. The length of the CDR3 is 14 residues. Germline assignment: CDR1 SEHNR and CDR2 FQNEAQ (reference sequence). CDR3 nucleotides: TGTGCCAGCAGCCTCCGGACAGGCACCTACGAGCAGTACTTC. This translates into CASSLRTGTYEQYF.

The chain couples TRBV3-1 to TRBJ1-5, with D possibly being TRBD1 (5 bases). The V gene lost 5 bases and the J gene lost 2 bases, with 10 bases spanning the gap. CDR3 size: 14 residues. Germline CDR1 is LGHDT and CDR2 is YNNKEL (reference sequence). CDR3 DNA: TGTGCCAGCAGCAGGGGCTCGGGCAATCAGCCCCAGCATTTT. Translation: CASSRGSGNQPQHF.

The rearrangement links TRBV3-1 to TRBJ2-3; D gene unclear. CDR3 length: 15 residues. Trimming left V 0 bases short and J 5 bases short, with 12 bases between. Germline lookup yields CDR1 LGHDT and CDR2 YNNKEL (reference sequence). The CDR3 DNA sequence: TGTGCCAGCAGCCAAGATGTCCAGGTGCGAGATACGCAGTATTTT. This encodes CASSQDVQVRDTQYF.

This clonotype was seen more than once but under ten times. The CDR3 sequence is CASNRQTPGPQYF. The CDR3 DNA sequence: TGTGCCAGCAACCGACAAACCCCTGGGCCGCAGTATTTT. V usage is TRBV28 and J usage is TRBJ2-3, with no clear D. With 7 bases removed from V and 10 bases from J, the gap between germline ends came to 18 bases. CDR1 and CDR2 from the germline V gene are MDHEN and SYDVKM. This CDR3 comprises 13 residues.

The chain combines TRBV6-5 with TRBJ2-1; a weak D match, TRBD1 (5 bases). The V gene lost 4 bases and the J gene lost 4 bases, with 14 bases spanning the gap. The CDR3 covers 15 residues. The germline V gene encodes CDR1 MNHEY and CDR2 SVGAGI. As DNA, the CDR3 is TGTGCCAGCAGTTGGACGTCAGGGTTGTACAATGAGCAGTTCTTC. It encodes CASSWTSGLYNEQFF.